This record looks at one T cell receptor beta chain sequence and its context. These data come from a study of blood T cell repertoires in COVID-19. Looking at the study overall: From the United States, Italy and Spain came samples of acute and convalescent COVID-19. T cells, B-cell-depleted T cells, or PBMCs provided the cDNA or gDNA that served as material.

Unmatched junction bases numbered 3, after V lost 6 bases and J lost 3 bases. This CDR3 contains 13 residues. Germline lookup yields CDR1 SNHLY and CDR2 FYNNEI. TCRdb's table, derived via immunoSEQ multiplex PCR, lists solely in-frame clones and lacks some. Here the sample spans under 250,000 clones, about 91% being singletons. The sequenced material came from peripheral blood. The chain uses TRBV2 and TRBJ1-2, with 8 nucleotides matching TRBD1. The sequence came from a woman aged 25 to 45 with COVID-19, enrolled during active disease. The CDR3 nucleotides read TGTGCCAGCAGGGAACAGGGGGACTATGGCTACACCTTC. It yields the protein CASREQGDYGYTF. The full variable domain, completed using reference TRBV2 and TRBJ1-2, is EPEVTQTPSHQVTQMGQEVILRCVPISNHLYFYWYRQILGQKVEFLVSFYNNEISEKSEIFDDQFSVERPDGSNFTLKIRSTKLEDSAMYFCASREQGDYGYTFGSGTRLTVV.